These T cell receptor beta chains were read from a single sample in a study of Ad26.COV2.S vaccination and SARS-CoV-2 variants. Generated by immunoSEQ multiplex PCR, the TCRdb table keeps only in-frame clones and is missing some. The sample yields some 300,000 clones, 86% seen once. This sample comprised peripheral blood, obtained in a trial of Ad26.COV2.S vaccine versus placebo. The receptors originated from a person between 18 and 65 years old who received the Ad26.COV2.S COVID-19 vaccine or a placebo. The CDR3 runs from the conserved cysteine through the conserved F or W. The D gene is left open where the match is weak. Some rows have no size entry. The others give once, few or many, or a class for an expanded clone.

>TRBJ2-2|.|TRBV24-1|few
CATGGHTGELFF
TGTGCCACCGGTGGTCACACCGGGGAGCTGTTTTTT
>TRBJ1-1|.|TRBV19|.
CASSPLGEGTEAFF
TGTGCCAGTAGCCCCCTGGGGGAGGGGACTGAAGCTTTCTTT
>TRBJ2-3|TRBD2|TRBV6-2/TRBV6-3|.
CASSRAERGDTDTQYF
TGTGCCAGCAGTCGAGCCGAGCGGGGGGACACAGATACGCAGTATTTT
>TRBJ2-5|TRBD1|TRBV4-2|.
CASSQRGQQETQYF
TGTGCCAGCAGCCAGAGGGGACAGCAAGAGACCCAGTACTTC
>TRBJ1-2|TRBD1|TRBV23-1|.
CATSYPGGQGGYGYTF
TGCGCCACCAGTTACCCCGGGGGGCAGGGGGGCTATGGCTACACCTTC
>TRBJ2-6|.|TRBV5-1|.
CASSLGSKEGANVLTF
TGCGCCAGCAGCTTAGGTTCTAAGGAGGGGGCCAACGTCCTGACTTTC
>TRBJ1-5|.|TRBV4-3|.
CASSQAASRGPQHF
TGCGCCAGCAGCCAAGCGGCATCCCGAGGGCCCCAGCATTTT
>TRBJ1-2|.|TRBV14|.
CASSQEWSGYTF
TGTGCCAGCAGCCAAGAATGGTCTGGCTACACCTTC
>TRBJ2-7|.|TRBV29-1|.
CSVVQGYEQYF
TGCAGCGTTGTACAGGGATACGAGCAGTACTTC
>TRBJ2-1|.|TRBV19|few
CATRGHSGSYNEQFF
TGTGCCACCCGGGGGCATAGCGGATCCTACAATGAGCAGTTCTTC
>TRBJ2-6|.|TRBV7-8|.
CASVRGPGANVLTF
TGTGCCAGCGTTAGGGGCCCTGGGGCCAACGTCCTGACTTTC
>TRBJ1-2|TRBD1|TRBV5-8|.
CASSPDRVVGYTF
TGTGCCAGCAGCCCGGACAGGGTGGTTGGCTACACCTTC
>TRBJ1-1|.|TRBV7-9|.
CASSLGTRGTEAFF
TGTGCCAGCAGCTTAGGGACTCGGGGCACTGAAGCTTTCTTT
>TRBJ2-5|TRBD2|TRBV2|.
CASSGTRFQETQYF
TGTGCCAGCAGTGGGACTAGATTCCAAGAGACCCAGTACTTC
>TRBJ2-3|.|TRBV28|.
CASAPYLGSTDTQYF
TGTGCCAGCGCACCTTATCTGGGGAGCACAGATACGCAGTATTTT
>TRBJ1-5|TRBD1|TRBV4-3|.
CASSQITAGQGNQPQHF
TGCGCCAGCAGCCAGATAACCGCAGGACAGGGCAATCAGCCCCAGCATTTT
>TRBJ1-2|.|TRBV5-1|once
CASSLGDTNYGYTF
TGCGCCAGCAGCTTGGGGGACACTAACTATGGCTACACCTTC
>TRBJ1-1|TRBD1|TRBV28|.
CSSGQGSRGAFF
TGTAGTTCGGGACAGGGCTCGCGGGGCGCTTTCTTT
>TRBJ2-2|TRBD2|TRBV4-1|.
CASKFAETSGTANTGELFF
TGCGCCAGCAAGTTCGCCGAGACTAGCGGTACCGCGAACACCGGGGAGCTGTTTTTT
>TRBJ2-2|.|TRBV6-2/TRBV6-3|few
CASSRGTGGTGELFF
TGTGCCAGCAGTAGGGGAACTGGGGGCACCGGGGAGCTGTTTTTT
>TRBJ2-3|.|TRBV5-4|.
CASRPPGAADTQYF
TGTGCCAGCAGGCCCCCGGGGGCTGCAGATACGCAGTATTTT
>TRBJ2-5|TRBD1|TRBV7-2|.
CASSLSLVFMTGYQETQYF
TGTGCCAGCAGCTTGTCCCTCGTTTTCATGACAGGGTACCAAGAGACCCAGTACTTC
>TRBJ1-6|.|TRBV19|.
CASSIQGPEYSPLHF
TGTGCCAGTAGTATCCAAGGGCCGGAGTATTCACCCCTCCACTTT
>TRBJ1-1|.|TRBV28|few
CASSLDVLATEAFF
TGTGCCAGCAGCCTCGACGTACTGGCCACTGAAGCTTTCTTT
>TRBJ1-3|.|TRBV7-8|once
CASSLLGRTTSGNTIYF
TGTGCCAGCAGCTTATTAGGGAGAACCACCTCTGGAAACACCATATATTTT
>TRBJ2-7|TRBD2|TRBV18|few
CASSPGLADTYEQYF
TGTGCCAGCTCTCCCGGACTAGCGGATACCTACGAGCAGTACTTC
>TRBJ1-5|.|TRBV3-1/TRBV3-2|.
CASSQGIGNQPQHF
TGTGCCAGCAGCCAAGGGATTGGCAATCAGCCCCAGCATTTT
>TRBJ2-5|TRBD1|TRBV6-5|.
CASSYSWTGGKTQYF
TGTGCCAGCAGTTACTCTTGGACAGGGGGGAAGACCCAGTACTTC
>TRBJ1-4|.|TRBV25-1|once
CASSDRDGEKLFF
TGTGCCAGCAGTGACAGGGACGGGGAAAAACTGTTTTTT
>TRBJ2-3|TRBD1|TRBV10-3|.
CAISDYGTGGDTQYF
TGTGCCATCAGTGATTACGGGACAGGGGGAGATACGCAGTATTTT
>TRBJ1-2|TRBD1|TRBV19|once
CASRRQGHFYGYTF
TGTGCCAGTAGGCGACAGGGACATTTCTATGGCTACACCTTC
>TRBJ1-5|.|TRBV10-2|.
CASSDLVTSSNQPQHF
TGCGCCAGCAGTGACTTGGTTACCAGTAGCAATCAGCCCCAGCATTTT
>TRBJ1-4|TRBD1|TRBV5-8|.
CASSLEGQGANEKLFF
TGTGCCAGCAGCTTGGAGGGACAGGGGGCTAATGAAAAACTGTTTTTT
>TRBJ1-2|TRBD1|TRBV7-2|.
CASSTTPGQGAPQDGYTF
TGTGCCAGCAGCACAACCCCGGGACAGGGGGCCCCACAAGATGGCTACACCTTC
>TRBJ2-7|.|TRBV6-5|.
CASGLGAGPGEQYF
TGTGCCAGCGGTTTAGGAGCAGGGCCGGGCGAGCAGTACTTC
>TRBJ1-2|.|TRBV7-9|.
CASSPLQPPYGYTF
TGTGCCAGCAGCCCCCTTCAGCCCCCCTATGGCTACACCTTC
>TRBJ1-2|.|TRBV5-4|.
CASSGGGGRAGGDGYTF
TGTGCCAGCAGCGGGGGGGGAGGCCGAGCGGGCGGTGATGGCTACACCTTC
>TRBJ2-2|.|TRBV7-2|.
CASSLGPFGVSGELFF
TGTGCCAGCAGCTTAGGTCCATTCGGGGTCTCCGGGGAGCTGTTTTTT
>TRBJ1-2|TRBD1|TRBV19|.
CASAGGAYGYTF
TGTGCCAGTGCAGGGGGCGCCTATGGCTACACCTTC
>TRBJ2-7|.|TRBV7-8|.
CASSFGGGAEEQYF
TGTGCCAGCAGCTTTGGAGGGGGGGCCGAAGAGCAGTACTTC
>TRBJ1-2|TRBD1|TRBV6-6|.
CASSFGQETNYGYTF
TGTGCCAGCAGTTTTGGACAGGAGACTAACTATGGCTACACCTTC
>TRBJ2-7|.|TRBV19|.
CASSMSQSYEQYF
TGTGCCAGTAGTATGAGCCAGTCCTACGAGCAGTACTTC
>TRBJ2-6|.|TRBV5-1|.
CASSLSAGHSFFSSGANVLTF
TGCGCCAGCAGCTTGTCGGCAGGGCACAGTTTTTTTAGCTCTGGGGCCAACGTCCTGACTTTC
>TRBJ2-7|TRBD1|TRBV11-3|.
CASSLSWDRGYEQYF
TGTGCCAGCAGTCTCAGTTGGGACAGGGGCTACGAGCAGTACTTC
>TRBJ1-6|.|TRBV4-1|.
CASSQQGPNNSPLHF
TGCGCCAGCAGCCAACAAGGACCGAATAATTCACCCCTCCACTTT
>TRBJ1-2|.|TRBV9|.
CASSETGLGYGYTF
TGTGCCAGCAGCGAAACAGGGCTTGGCTATGGCTACACCTTC
>TRBJ1-1|.|TRBV20-1|.
CSARSGREAFF
TGCAGTGCCAGGTCGGGTCGTGAAGCTTTCTTT
>TRBJ2-3|.|TRBV5-5|once
CASSLGTASDTQYF
TGTGCCAGCAGCTTAGGTACCGCATCGGATACGCAGTATTTT
>TRBJ2-3|TRBD1|TRBV2|.
CASSVRDSVAGDTQYF
TGTGCCAGCAGTGTCCGGGACAGCGTCGCCGGAGATACGCAGTATTTT